The 3 T cell receptor beta chains in this list originate from one sample, sequenced in a study of shared clonotypes between healthy human individuals. Assay: immunoSEQ multiplex PCR; the TCRdb copy retains only in-frame clones and omits some. The repertoire consists of approximately 400,000 clones, with just over 95% occurring once and the leading ten covering about 0.32%. The sequencing sample was made of memory CD8+ T cells sorted from blood. The subset is: CD45RO+ cells pooled with CCR7-negative TemRA cells. The receptors shown here come from a man younger than 40 in good health.

The rearrangement uses TRBV27 and TRBJ2-7; unclear D gene. V lost 5 bases, J lost 2 bases, and 13 bases lay in between. The CDR3 length is 14 residues. CDR1 and CDR2 from the germline V gene are MNHEY and SMNVEV (reference sequence). The CDR3 loop reads CASSPLSTPYEQYF. CDR3 coding DNA: TGTGCCAGCAGTCCCCTCAGCACCCCCTACGAGCAGTACTTC.

This clone was seen once. This chain links TRBV11-2 with TRBJ2-7; 7 bases match TRBD1. Germline CDR1 reads SGHAT; CDR2 reads FQNNGV. The junction had 10 bases not matched to a gene; V was cut back by 4 bases and J by 4 bases. The CDR3 runs to 15 residues. CDR3 in amino acids: CASSSPDRARYEQYF. CDR3 nucleotide sequence: TGTGCCAGCAGCTCTCCAGACAGGGCAAGGTACGAGCAGTACTTC.

V usage is TRBV19 and J usage is TRBJ1-3, with D possibly matching TRBD1 (6 bases). The V end lost 3 bases, the J end lost 8 bases, and 23 bases lay between the germline ends. Germline V gives CDR1 LNHDA, CDR2 SQIVND (reference sequence). The CDR3 sequence is 17 residues long. CDR3 DNA: TGTGCCAGTAGTATCTCCTACCGGGACAATCGAAGACACACCATATATTTT. It codes for CASSISYRDNRRHTIYF.